The T cell receptor beta chain under discussion was sequenced for a study of shared clonotypes between healthy human individuals. Clones were sequenced by immunoSEQ multiplex PCR, and TCRdb holds only the in-frame ones, with some missing. The sample holds fewer than 2.5 million clones, 93% seen once. This CDR3 spans 16 amino acids. The germline V gene has CDR1 SEHNR and CDR2 FQNEAQ (reference sequence). Trimming took 8 bases from V and 0 from J, leaving 14 bases between them. This clonotype was sampled from a young man in good health. Some clones in this sample may be carry-over from other donors' samples. What was sequenced was naive CD4+ T cells from PBMCs. Noted subset: CD45RA+ positively selected. The chain recombines TRBV7-9 with TRBJ2-6; D perhaps matches TRBD2 (5 bases). The chain's CDR3 is CASAEGSDSGANVLTF. CDR3 in DNA: TGTGCCAGCGCCGAGGGCTCCGACTCTGGGGCCAACGTCCTGACTTTC.